This TCR beta chain originates from a study of neurological immune-mediated disorders. Study conclusions and caveats: HTLV-1-associated myelopathy ranked highest for TCR clonal expansion and multiple sclerosis lowest, beneath healthy controls. The multiple sclerosis repertoire cluster was associated with no clinical or MRI feature.

Synthesis of cDNA used 5'RACE (with 10-nucleotide random UMIs). TCRdb reprocessed the 5' RACE reads with MiXCR, giving one entry per CDR3 protein. The sample contains some 50,000 distinct CDR3 sequences, about 2% of which appear only once. This clonotype was seen repeatedly, ten times or more. Its antigen remains unknown. The CDR3 is 15 amino acids. Per the germline V gene, CDR1 is DFQATT and CDR2 is SNEGSKA (reference sequence). Trimming pared 0 bases from V and 7 bases from J, leaving 15 bases between. V and J are TRBV20-1 and TRBJ2-2; D is unclear. The receptor comes from a woman aged 40 to 50 with multiple sclerosis. The specimen sequenced was PBMCs. The CDR3 sequence: CSARDYETGSGELFF. In DNA form, the CDR3 reads TGCAGTGCTAGAGATTACGAGACGGGCAGCGGGGAGCTGTTTTTT.